The 18 T cell receptor beta chains below were found in one sample sequenced in a study of CD8 T cells in Susac syndrome. An amount of RNA that ranged from roughly 0.45 to 1 ug was reverse transcribed with random hexamers. TCRdb processed the immunoSEQ multiplex PCR reads anew with MiXCR; each CDR3 protein has one entry. The sample has 250,000 to 300,000 distinct CDR3 sequences; approximately 81% are singletons. Source material: CD8+ T cells from PBMCs. The source of these receptors is a human donor with multiple sclerosis.

This clonotype was counted a single time. This chain connects TRBV7-9 to TRBJ2-5; possible D gene TRBD1, 6 bases. The germline V gene has CDR1 SEHNR and CDR2 FQNEAQ (reference sequence). This CDR3 contains 14 residues. The V and J ends lost 3 bases and 2 bases respectively, with 10 bases between them. The CDR3 DNA follows: TGTGCCAGCAGCTTCCCCGACAGGCAAGAGACCCAGTACTTC. Protein: CASSFPDRQETQYF.

V usage is TRBV27 and J usage is TRBJ2-7; TRBD2 matches 7 bases. The germline CDR1 and CDR2 sequences are MNHEY and SMNVEV (reference sequence). The CDR3 sequence is 17 residues long. J lost 1 base, V lost 0 bases, and 9 bases had no gene match. DNA for the CDR3: TGTGCCAGCAGTTTATCTGCGGCTAGCGGACTTTCCTACGAGCAGTACTTC. Amino acid sequence: CASSLSAASGLSYEQYF.

The chain combines TRBV2 with TRBJ2-7, with 14 positions matching TRBD2. CDR1 and CDR2 from the germline V gene are SNHLY and FYNNEI. J was trimmed by 5 bases and V by 7 bases; bases with no gene match: 7. The CDR3 length is 15 residues. CDR3 residues: CASIEGLAGAHEQYF. DNA for the CDR3: TGTGCCAGCATCGAGGGACTAGCGGGAGCCCACGAGCAGTACTTC.

J is TRBJ2-1 and V is TRBV9; 13 nucleotides agree with TRBD2. The ends lost 3 bases at V and 8 bases at J; junction bases unmatched: 8. Germline CDR1 and CDR2: SGDLS and YYNGEE. The CDR3 extends over 16 amino acids. The CDR3 nucleotides read TGTGCCAGCAGCGGGGGACTAGCGGGAAAGGATTATGAGCAGTTCTTC. Encoded protein: CASSGGLAGKDYEQFF.

The V call is TRBV28, the J call TRBJ2-7; the match to TRBD1 covers 7 bases. Per germline, CDR1 MDHEN and CDR2 SYDVKM. Losses at the gene ends were 1 base for V and 3 bases for J; bases not matched to a gene: 6. The CDR3 contains 15 residues. The CDR3 spells CASSLFPGTDYEQYF. CDR3 DNA sequence: TGTGCCAGCAGTTTATTCCCCGGGACAGACTACGAGCAGTACTTC. Full variable domain (remainder filled in from reference TRBV28 and TRBJ2-7): DVKVTQSSRYLVKRTGEKVFLECVQDMDHENMFWYRQDPGLGLRLIYFSYDVKMKEKGDIPEGYSVSREKKERFSLILESASTNQTSMYLCASSLFPGTDYEQYFGPGTRLTVT.

This clonotype was observed a single time. Here the CDR3 reads CASSLVVGPNEAFF. In DNA, the CDR3 is TGTGCCAGCAGCTTAGTAGTCGGGCCGAATGAAGCTTTCTTT. V and J are TRBV11-2 and TRBJ1-1; D ambiguous. Looked up from germline, CDR1 is SGHAT and CDR2 is FQNNGV. Trimming shortened V by 1 base and J by 7 bases, and 13 bases separated the two germline ends. The CDR3 extends over 14 amino acids.

V is TRBV6-5 and J is TRBJ2-2, with a tentative D call TRBD2 (5 bases). Germline CDR1 reads MNHEY; CDR2 reads SVGAGI. V was trimmed by 4 bases and J by 6 bases, leaving 9 bases between them. CDR3 size: 13 residues. CDR3 region: CASSSVGAGELFF. The DNA of the CDR3 is TGTGCCAGCAGTTCCGTCGGGGCCGGGGAGCTGTTTTTT.

This chain uses TRBV27 with TRBJ1-1; D unresolved. Trimming stripped 6 bases from V and 0 bases from J, with 8 bases between. This CDR3 is built from 13 residues. In germline, CDR1 is MNHEY, CDR2 SMNVEV (reference sequence). CDR3 sequence reads: CASRPGLNTEAFF. The CDR3 region has the DNA TGTGCCAGCAGACCCGGTTTGAACACTGAAGCTTTCTTT.

The V call is TRBV12-3 or TRBV12-4, the J call TRBJ2-2; no clear D gene. V lost 4 bases and J 0 bases, leaving 9 bases between the germline ends. The CDR3 is 15 amino acids. The CDR3 sequence is CASSWSRPNTGELFF. Written as DNA, the CDR3 is TGTGCCAGCAGTTGGAGTAGGCCGAACACCGGGGAGCTGTTTTTT.

In DNA, the CDR3 is TGTGCCAGCAGCACAGCAGGAGGGGGCGGGGAGCTGTTTTTT. This encodes CASSTAGGGGELFF. The chain links TRBV7-8 to TRBJ2-2; tentatively, D is TRBD1 or TRBD2 (6 bases each). The CDR3 has 14 residues. Per germline, CDR1 SGHVS and CDR2 FQNEAQ. V lost 5 bases and J 7 bases, leaving 14 bases between the germline ends.

This clonotype was observed once. The V and J genes are TRBV20-1 and TRBJ1-1, with D maybe TRBD1 (6 bases). Per germline, CDR1 DFQATT and CDR2 SNEGSKA (reference sequence). CDR3 length: 12 residues. V gave up 5 bases and J gave up 1 base, with 8 bases separating them. The DNA for the CDR3 is TGCAGTGCTCTACAGGGGAACACTGAAGCTTTCTTT. It is translated as CSALQGNTEAFF.

CDR3 region: CASSPSRAQYEQYF. In DNA, the CDR3 is TGTGCCAGCAGCCCTAGTCGGGCCCAGTACGAGCAGTACTTC. The chain has TRBV7-9 and TRBJ2-7; D not resolved. V lost 5 bases and J lost 4, with 15 bases in between. CDR1 and CDR2 from the germline V gene are SEHNR and FQNEAQ (reference sequence). The CDR3 contains 14 residues.

V gene TRBV7-9 combines with J gene TRBJ2-7; 8 bases are shared with TRBD1. V shed 5 bases, J shed 0 bases, and the junction held 3 bases outside the gene matches. Germline CDR1 reads SEHNR; CDR2 reads FQNEAQ (reference sequence). The CDR3 length is 14 residues. The CDR3 loop reads CASSIGQGSYEQYF. For the CDR3, the DNA is TGTGCCAGCAGCATCGGACAGGGCTCCTACGAGCAGTACTTC.

The chain links TRBV27 to TRBJ1-4; D possibly corresponds to TRBD1 (5 bases). Germline CDR1 reads MNHEY; CDR2 reads SMNVEV (reference sequence). This CDR3 comprises 14 residues. V lost 2 bases, J lost 3 bases, and 7 bases lay in between. In nucleotides, the CDR3 is TGTGCCAGCAGTTTAGGGGGACCTAATGAAAAACTGTTTTTT. It is translated as CASSLGGPNEKLFF.

The J gene is TRBJ2-1, the V gene TRBV27; TRBD2 aligns across 10 bases. Trimming at V came to 7 bases and at J to 4 bases, leaving 7 bases not matched to a gene. The CDR3 length is 15 residues. Germline loops: CDR1 MNHEY, CDR2 SMNVEV (reference sequence). DNA of the CDR3: TGTGCCAGCACCCCAGGGACTAGCGTATACAATGAGCAGTTCTTC. Translation gives CASTPGTSVYNEQFF.

This clonotype showed up just a few times. This sequence joins TRBV7-9 and TRBJ2-7, with 7 positions matching TRBD1. This CDR3 has 17 residues. Per the germline V gene, CDR1 is SEHNR and CDR2 is FQNEAQ (reference sequence). V was clipped by 5 bases and J by 3 bases; unmatched bases: 16. CDR3 in amino acids: CASSPSPEWTGLYEQYF. The CDR3 DNA sequence: TGTGCCAGCAGCCCCTCCCCTGAATGGACAGGCCTCTACGAGCAGTACTTC.

This clonotype was seen only once. This chain connects TRBV7-2 to TRBJ2-7; TRBD2 agrees at 7 bases. Germline V lookup: CDR1 SGHTA, CDR2 FQGNSA. With V trimmed by 3 bases and J by 4 bases, 6 bases remained unmatched. The CDR3 consists of 14 residues. This CDR3 is CASSLGLSTYEQYF. The CDR3 DNA reads TGTGCCAGCAGCTTGGGACTATCGACTTACGAGCAGTACTTC.

V is TRBV27 and J is TRBJ2-7; no firm D call. In germline, CDR1 is MNHEY, CDR2 SMNVEV (reference sequence). Trimming removed 1 base at V and 3 bases at J, with 7 bases between. CDR3 size: 13 residues. The CDR3, as DNA: TGTGCCAGCAGTTTATATGGGATCTACGAGCAGTACTTC. It specifies CASSLYGIYEQYF.